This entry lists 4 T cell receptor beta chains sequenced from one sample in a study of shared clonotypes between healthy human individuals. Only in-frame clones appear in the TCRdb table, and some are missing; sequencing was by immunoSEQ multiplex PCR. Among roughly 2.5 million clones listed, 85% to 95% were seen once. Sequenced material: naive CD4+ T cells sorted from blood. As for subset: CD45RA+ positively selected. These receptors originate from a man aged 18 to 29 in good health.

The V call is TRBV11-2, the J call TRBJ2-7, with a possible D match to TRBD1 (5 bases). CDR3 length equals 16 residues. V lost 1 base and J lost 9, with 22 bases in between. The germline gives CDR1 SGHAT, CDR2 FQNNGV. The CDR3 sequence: CASSLGTLGPATTQYF. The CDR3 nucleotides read TGTGCCAGCAGCTTAGGGACATTAGGGCCAGCTACGACGCAGTACTTC.

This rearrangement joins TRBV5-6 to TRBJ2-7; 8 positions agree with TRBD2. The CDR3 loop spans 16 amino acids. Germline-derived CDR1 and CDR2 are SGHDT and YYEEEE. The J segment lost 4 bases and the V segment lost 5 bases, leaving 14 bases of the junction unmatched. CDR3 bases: TGTGCCAGCAGGCCTCGGGGGTTAGCGGGGATATACGAGCAGTACTTC. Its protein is CASRPRGLAGIYEQYF.

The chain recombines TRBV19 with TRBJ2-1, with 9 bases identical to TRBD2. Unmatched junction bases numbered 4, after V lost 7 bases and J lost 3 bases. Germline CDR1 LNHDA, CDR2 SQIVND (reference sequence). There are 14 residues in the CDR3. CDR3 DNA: TGTGCCAGTATGCGGGGGGGCATCTACAATGAGCAGTTCTTC. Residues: CASMRGGIYNEQFF.

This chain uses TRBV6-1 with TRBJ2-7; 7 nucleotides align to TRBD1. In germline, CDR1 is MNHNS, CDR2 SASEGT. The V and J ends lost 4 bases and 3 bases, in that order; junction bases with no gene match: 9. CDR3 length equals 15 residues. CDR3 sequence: CASSVKTGANYEQYF. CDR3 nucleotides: TGTGCCAGCAGTGTAAAAACAGGGGCCAACTACGAGCAGTACTTC.